The clone carrying this TCR beta chain showed up many times. Its specificity is not known. This entry is derived from a study of neurological immune-mediated disorders. Notes on the study in general: Repertoires from 18 of 34 multiple sclerosis patients grouped phylogenetically into a related-CDR3 cluster, suggesting a possible signature. Multiple sclerosis patients had less TCR clonal expansion than even healthy controls, unlike HTLV-1-associated myelopathy. Among expanded clones, no CDR3 amino acid sequences were shared across subjects, a pattern suggesting private repertoires in all groups.

TCRdb re-called the 5' RACE reads with MiXCR, one entry per CDR3 protein. The table shows 87,000 or so distinct CDR3 sequences, with 3.5% to 4% occurring only once. Unsorted libraries were prepared from 2 million PBMCs that had been stored at -80 C. This CDR3 spans 18 amino acids. With V trimmed by 2 bases and J by 5 bases, 11 bases remained unmatched. Per the germline V gene, CDR1 is SEHNR and CDR2 is FQNEAQ (reference sequence). The chain recombines TRBV7-9 with TRBJ2-5, with 13 bases fitting TRBD2. The TCR was taken from a woman aged 18-29 years with multiple sclerosis. The sequencing input was PBMCs. As DNA, the CDR3 is TGTGCCAGCAGCTTACCCGAGACTAGCGGGGGGTTTAAGGAGACCCAGTACTTC. Its protein product is CASSLPETSGGFKETQYF. Filled out from reference TRBV7-9 and TRBJ2-5, the complete variable domain reads DTGVSQNPRHKITKRGQNVTFRCDPISEHNRLYWYRQTLGQGPEFLTYFQNEAQLEKSRLLSDRFSAERPKGSFSTLEIQRTEQGDSAMYLCASSLPETSGGFKETQYFGPGTRLLVL.